A single TCR beta chain is shown here with its context. This record comes from a study of cytomegalovirus exposure and HLA in healthy donors. Regarding donors, all were healthy bone marrow donors. The PCR had 60 Vbeta and 13 Jbeta primers. The data were produced by immunoSEQ multiplex PCR, yet TCRdb's version contains in-frame clones alone and is incomplete. The table lists roughly 71,000 clones. Germline V gives CDR1 LNHNV, CDR2 YYDKDF (reference sequence). The ends were cut back, 0 bases at V and 3 bases at J, with 6 bases in the middle. The CDR3 runs to 13 residues. This sequence was found in a woman aged 40 to 50 in good health and CMV-seropositive. The chain has TRBV15 and TRBJ2-7, with unresolved D. Sequenced input: PBMCs. The CDR3 sequence is CATSRDPSYEQYF. The DNA of the CDR3 is TGTGCCACCAGCAGAGATCCGAGCTACGAGCAGTACTTC.